Below are 24 T cell receptor beta chains sequenced from a single sample in a study of T cell changes during pregnancy in multiple sclerosis. Data came from immunoSEQ multiplex PCR; TCRdb stores just in-frame clones and leaves some out. The repertoire includes under 70,000 clones, 92% of them detected once, and around 0.66% sits in the top ten. The sample was CD4+ T cells from peripheral blood mononuclear cells, taken after pregnancy. Source of these receptors: a female donor with multiple sclerosis, enrolled in a pregnancy study.

The chain is built from TRBV5-4 and TRBJ1-3; 9 bases are shared with TRBD1. The CDR3 sequence is 18 residues long. Trimming took 4 bases from V and 0 from J; bases not matched to a gene: 11. Germline loops: CDR1 SGHNT, CDR2 YYREEE (reference sequence). The CDR3 nucleotides are TGTGCCAGCAGCGTGGAGGGACAGGGTCCCCGCTCTGGAAACACCATATATTTT. This sequence encodes CASSVEGQGPRSGNTIYF.

This chain joins TRBV7-2 and TRBJ2-7; 9 bases match TRBD1. V lost 5 bases and J lost 6; bases outside the gene matches: 11. The CDR3 has 15 residues. From germline, CDR1 is SGHTA and CDR2 FQGNSA. CDR3 protein: CASSRSGTGLGEQYF. The CDR3 bases are TGTGCCAGCAGCCGATCCGGGACAGGGTTGGGCGAGCAGTACTTC.

V is TRBV21-1 and J is TRBJ1-6; the table assigns TRBD1, which was not confirmed against the DNA. TRBV21-1 is reported as a pseudogene. The CDR3 contains 17 residues. The CDR3 bases are TGTGCCAGCAGCAAAGTAGGCGCGGGACAGGCGAATTCACCCCTCCACTTT. Translation: CASSKVGAGQANSPLHF.

The V call is TRBV7-6, the J call TRBJ2-1, with 9 bases identical to TRBD2. The germline V gene encodes CDR1 SGHVS and CDR2 FNYEAQ. The CDR3 consists of 16 residues. Germline trimming cut 2 bases from V and 9 bases from J; bases unmatched to any gene: 11. Here the CDR3 DNA reads TGTGCCAGCAGCTTACTTGGCGGGGGGGGCTCCGCTGAGCAGTTCTTC. Translated: CASSLLGGGGSAEQFF.

V is TRBV4-3 and J is TRBJ1-6; a possible D gene is TRBD1 (5 bases). The ends were cut back, 0 bases at V and 14 bases at J, with 17 bases in the middle. Germline CDR1 LGHNA, CDR2 YSLEER. CDR3 length: 15 amino acids. CDR3 DNA: TGCGCCAGCAGCCAAGAAGCGGGTGTGAGCAGGGCCCTCCACTTT. Amino acid sequence: CASSQEAGVSRALHF.

The chain combines TRBV5-1 with TRBJ2-7; TRBD2 matches at 9 bases. V was pared by 4 bases and J by 4 bases, with 9 bases of the junction left unmatched. The CDR3 sequence is 15 residues long. Germline assignment: CDR1 SGHRS and CDR2 YFSETQ. CDR3: CASSPRGGAYYEQYF. CDR3 in DNA: TGCGCCAGCAGCCCCCGCGGGGGGGCTTATTACGAGCAGTACTTC.

This chain links TRBV5-4 with TRBJ1-2, with D possibly being TRBD1 (5 bases). Germline CDR1 is SGHNT and CDR2 is YYREEE (reference sequence). This CDR3 is 15 amino acids long. The V gene lost 4 bases and the J gene lost 4 bases, with 17 bases spanning the gap. CDR3 nucleotide sequence: TGTGCCAGCAGCCCGCCTCCAGGGTCGGGCTATGGCTACACCTTC. It encodes CASSPPPGSGYGYTF.

This chain uses TRBV7-3 with TRBJ2-3, with D hard to call. V was clipped by 3 bases and J by 2 bases, with 12 bases between them. From germline, CDR1 is SGHTA and CDR2 FQGTGA. This CDR3 region has 15 residues. CDR3 nucleotides: TGTGCCAGCAGCTTGACCCACGGGTCCACAGATACGCAGTATTTT. Amino acids: CASSLTHGSTDTQYF.

The chain combines TRBV11-1 with TRBJ2-1, with TRBD1 identical over 9 bases. Germline V gene sequence: CDR1 SGHAT, CDR2 FQDESV (reference sequence). J was trimmed by 3 bases and V by 5 bases; bases with no gene match: 2. The CDR3 runs to 14 residues. This CDR3 reads CASSLGQGYNEQFF. CDR3 coding DNA: TGTGCCAGCAGCCTGGGACAGGGCTACAATGAGCAGTTCTTC.

The chain links TRBV15 to TRBJ2-2, with D perhaps TRBD2 (6 bases). CDR1 is LNHNV and CDR2 is YYDKDF in the germline V gene (reference sequence). The CDR3 contains 13 residues. V was pared by 8 bases and J by 5 bases, with 12 bases between. The CDR3 bases are TGTGCCACCCAGCAGGGAGGAACCGGGGAGCTGTTTTTT. Its translation is CATQQGGTGELFF.

V and J are TRBV29-1 and TRBJ1-5; D gene unclear. V was trimmed by 4 bases and J by 0 bases, leaving 4 bases between them. CDR1 and CDR2 (germline): SQVTM, ANQGSEA. The CDR3 spans 12 residues. In nucleotides, the CDR3 is TGCAGCGTTGGACTTAGCAATCAGCCCCAGCATTTT. Residues: CSVGLSNQPQHF.

The V and J genes are TRBV30 and TRBJ2-5; 9 nucleotides line up with TRBD2. Germline-derived CDR1 and CDR2 are GTSNPN and SVGIG (reference sequence). The CDR3 runs to 13 residues. Losses at the gene ends were 4 bases for V and 6 bases for J; bases not matched to a gene: 6. The CDR3 sequence: CAWTGLAGQTQYF. As DNA, the CDR3 is TGTGCCTGGACGGGACTAGCAGGGCAGACCCAGTACTTC.

This rearrangement joins TRBV4-3 to TRBJ2-3; D remains unclear. V dropped 0 bases and J dropped 1 base, with 17 bases sitting between them. Germline values: CDR1 LGHNA, CDR2 YSLEER. This CDR3 has 18 residues. The CDR3 protein is CASSQDWANSGRTDTQYF. CDR3 DNA sequence: TGCGCCAGCAGCCAAGATTGGGCGAATTCAGGCCGCACAGATACGCAGTATTTT.

The V and J genes are TRBV2 and TRBJ2-3; D might be TRBD2 (6 bases). V gave up 8 bases and J gave up 0 bases, with 12 bases separating them. Germline CDR1 is SNHLY and CDR2 is FYNNEI. The CDR3 sequence is 14 residues long. The CDR3 nucleotides read TGTGCCAGCTGGGGGACTGCGAGCACAGATACGCAGTATTTT. Protein: CASWGTASTDTQYF.

The chain recombines TRBV6-6 with TRBJ1-4; 8 bases map to TRBD1. V dropped 8 bases and J dropped 7; count of bases not matched to a gene: 3. The CDR3 has 12 residues. Germline V lookup: CDR1 MNHNY, CDR2 SVGAGI (reference sequence). CDR3 DNA sequence: TGTGCCAGCGGCGACAGGGGTGAAAAACTGTTTTTT. Translation gives CASGDRGEKLFF.

This chain links TRBV7-2 with TRBJ1-5, with D possibly matching TRBD1 (5 bases). Looked up from germline, CDR1 is SGHTA and CDR2 is FQGNSA. The CDR3 consists of 17 residues. V was clipped by 3 bases and J by 5 bases, with 20 bases between them. CDR3 nucleotide sequence: TGTGCCAGCAGCTTGGGAGGACCGGGACTTATGTATCAGCCCCAGCATTTT. Its protein is CASSLGGPGLMYQPQHF.

This sequence joins TRBV7-9 and TRBJ1-2, with a weak D call TRBD1 (5 bases). There are 15 residues in the CDR3. Germline CDR1 reads SEHNR; CDR2 reads FQNEAQ (reference sequence). Between the trimmed V and J ends, which lost 1 base and 8 bases, there was a span of 17 bases. The CDR3 region is CASSLGEVWGRGYTF. The CDR3 DNA reads TGTGCCAGCAGCTTAGGGGAAGTTTGGGGCCGGGGCTACACCTTC.

The chain couples TRBV6-5 to TRBJ1-1; D possibly corresponds to TRBD1 (5 bases). Germline CDR1 is MNHEY and CDR2 is SVGAGI. The V and J ends lost 1 base and 3 bases respectively, with 9 bases between them. The length of the CDR3 is 14 residues. CDR3: CASSYFGGDTEAFF. The CDR3 nucleotides read TGTGCCAGCAGTTACTTCGGGGGGGACACTGAAGCTTTCTTT.

CDR3 coding DNA: TGTGCCAGCAGTGAATATCGGGGGGGGGACAATGAGCAGTTCTTC. The encoded protein is CASSEYRGGDNEQFF. The chain couples TRBV25-1 to TRBJ2-1; 8 bases match TRBD2. V lost 0 bases, J lost 5 bases, and 3 bases stayed unmatched. This CDR3 is 15 amino acids long. In germline, CDR1 is MGHDK, CDR2 SYGVNS.

The chain couples TRBV18 to TRBJ1-6; 7 nucleotides line up with TRBD1. Germline CDR1 and CDR2: KGHSH and LQKENI. The CDR3 runs 15 residues. The junction had 6 bases not matched to a gene; V was cut back by 4 bases and J by 6 bases. CDR3 region: CASSLEGAANSPLHF. DNA for the CDR3: TGTGCCAGCTCACTTGAGGGGGCGGCTAATTCACCCCTCCACTTT.

This clone was observed a single time. This chain links TRBV6-5 with TRBJ2-7; 10 bases align to TRBD1. The trim removed 6 bases at V and 7 bases at J, leaving 12 bases unmatched. Germline V gives CDR1 MNHEY, CDR2 SVGAGI. The CDR3 sequence is 15 residues long. DNA of the CDR3: TGTGCCAGCAGAGACCGGGACAGGGGTTGGGCGGAGCAGTACTTC. Translating gives CASRDRDRGWAEQYF.

In nucleotides, the CDR3 is TGTGCCAGCAGCTTGTCGAGGGGGCGCCCGGAGACCCAGTACTTC. Its protein product is CASSLSRGRPETQYF. The chain is built from TRBV5-6 and TRBJ2-5; 7 nucleotides align to TRBD1. The junction had 8 bases not matched to a gene; V was cut back by 1 base and J by 5 bases. The CDR3 totals 15 residues. Germline V gene lookup returns CDR1 SGHDT and CDR2 YYEEEE.

The chain couples TRBV6-6 to TRBJ2-2; 7 nucleotides agree with TRBD1. CDR1 MNHNY and CDR2 SVGAGI come from the germline V gene (reference sequence). CDR3 size: 12 residues. The trim removed 4 bases at V and 9 bases at J, leaving 2 bases unmatched. The DNA of the CDR3 is TGTGCCAGCAGTTTCAGGGGGTGGGAGCTGTTTTTT. Translating it yields CASSFRGWELFF.

This chain links TRBV7-3 with TRBJ2-5; TRBD2 agrees at 11 bases. With 4 bases clipped from V and 2 bases from J, the junction kept 3 bases outside the gene matches. CDR1 and CDR2 (germline): SGHTA, FQGTGA. There are 15 residues in the CDR3. The DNA of the CDR3 is TGTGCCAGCAGCTCGAGACTAGCGGGACAAGAGACCCAGTACTTC. Translated: CASSSRLAGQETQYF.